This passage covers 4 T cell receptor beta chains from one sample sequenced in a study of blood T cell repertoires in COVID-19. Sequencing used immunoSEQ multiplex PCR; TCRdb keeps in-frame clones, though not all of them. The sample lists 250,000 or so clones; around 90% were seen once. The sample taken for sequencing was peripheral blood. The receptors come from a woman between 55 and 75 years old with COVID-19, enrolled during active disease.

The J gene is TRBJ2-1, the V gene TRBV27, with D possibly being TRBD2 (6 bases). The CDR3 totals 15 residues. Germline V gene lookup returns CDR1 MNHEY and CDR2 SMNVEV (reference sequence). V was clipped by 6 bases and J by 3 bases, with 15 bases between them. The CDR3, as DNA: TGTGCCAGCAGATTGTTGGGGGGAGACTACAATGAGCAGTTCTTC. Its protein is CASRLLGGDYNEQFF.

This clone was observed a few times. The rearrangement uses TRBV28 and TRBJ2-1; TRBD2 aligns across 14 bases. Germline V gene sequence: CDR1 MDHEN, CDR2 SYDVKM. J gave up 4 bases and V 3 bases, and 5 bases lay outside the gene matches. This CDR3 comprises 17 residues. CDR3: CASSFAGTSGRYNEQFF. In DNA form, the CDR3 reads TGTGCCAGCAGTTTTGCCGGGACTAGCGGGAGATACAATGAGCAGTTCTTC.

Notes on this clone: Different DNA sequences within this sample yield the same CDR3. The chain uses TRBV28 and TRBJ2-2, with TRBD2 identical over 7 bases. Trimming removed 5 bases from V and 4 bases from J; junction bases left unmatched: 7. The CDR3 sequence is 15 residues long. The germline gives CDR1 MDHEN, CDR2 SYDVKM. For the CDR3, the DNA is TGTGCCAGCAGTCCTCTTGCGGGGGTCACCGGGGAGCTGTTTTTT. Protein product: CASSPLAGVTGELFF. Drawing the rest from reference TRBV28 and TRBJ2-2, the complete variable domain is DVKVTQSSRYLVKRTGEKVFLECVQDMDHENMFWYRQDPGLGLRLIYFSYDVKMKEKGDIPEGYSVSREKKERFSLILESASTNQTSMYLCASSPLAGVTGELFFGEGSRLTVL.

This clone was observed a handful of times. For the CDR3, the DNA is TGTGCCAGCAGTTCATTCTCCCGAGGAGAGACCCAGTACTTC. Protein sequence: CASSSFSRGETQYF. J is TRBJ2-5 and V is TRBV28, with D hard to call. The V end lost 4 bases, the J end lost 4 bases, and 13 bases lay between the germline ends. Looked up from germline, CDR1 is MDHEN and CDR2 is SYDVKM. The CDR3 length is 14 residues.